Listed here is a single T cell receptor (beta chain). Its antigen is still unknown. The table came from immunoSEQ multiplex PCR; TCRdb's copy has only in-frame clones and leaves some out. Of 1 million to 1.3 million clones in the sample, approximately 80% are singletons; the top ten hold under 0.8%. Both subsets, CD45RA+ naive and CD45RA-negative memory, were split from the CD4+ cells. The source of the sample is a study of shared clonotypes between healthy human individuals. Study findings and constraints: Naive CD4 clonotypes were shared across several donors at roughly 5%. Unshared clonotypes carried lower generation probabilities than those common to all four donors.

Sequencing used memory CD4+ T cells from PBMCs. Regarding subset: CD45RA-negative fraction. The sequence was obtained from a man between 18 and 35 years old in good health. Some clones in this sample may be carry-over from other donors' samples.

The CDR3 DNA is TGTGCCAGCAGCTTAAGAGGGACAGGGTCCTACGAGCAGTACTTC. Encoded protein: CASSLRGTGSYEQYF. The chain uses TRBV7-8 and TRBJ2-7, with 9 bases lining up with TRBD1. Germline V gene sequence: CDR1 SGHVS, CDR2 FQNEAQ. The CDR3 has 15 amino acids. J was trimmed by 1 base and V by 2 bases; bases with no gene match: 3.